The sequence of this TCR beta chain was determined in a study of blood T cell repertoires in COVID-19. Study summary: In each case, the material was cDNA or gDNA derived from T cells, B-cell-depleted T cells, or PBMCs.

The table came from immunoSEQ multiplex PCR; TCRdb's copy has only in-frame clones and leaves some out. The sample has about 340,000 clones, about 93% seen once. This CDR3 is 16 amino acids long. CDR1 and CDR2 (germline): LNHNV, YYDKDF (reference sequence). V gave up 5 bases and J gave up 7 bases, with 21 bases separating them. The chain couples TRBV15 to TRBJ2-1; tentatively, D is TRBD1 (6 bases). Sequencing was carried out using peripheral blood. The receptor's source is a woman aged 18-29 years who had recovered from COVID-19. The chain's CDR3 is CATSLGGGSRKNEQFF. The CDR3 DNA follows: TGTGCCACCAGCCTAGGGGGTGGATCGAGAAAAAATGAGCAGTTCTTC.